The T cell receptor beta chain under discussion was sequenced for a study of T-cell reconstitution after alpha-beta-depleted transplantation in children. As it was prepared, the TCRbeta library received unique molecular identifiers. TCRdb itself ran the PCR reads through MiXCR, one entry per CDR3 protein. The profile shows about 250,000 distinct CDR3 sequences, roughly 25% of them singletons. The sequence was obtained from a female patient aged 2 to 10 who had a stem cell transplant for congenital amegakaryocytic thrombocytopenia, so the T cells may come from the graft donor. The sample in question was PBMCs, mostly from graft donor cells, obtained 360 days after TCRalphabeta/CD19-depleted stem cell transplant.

The CDR3 nucleotides read TGCGCCAGCAGCTTGGCCCTCGGGGACAGGGTATCCGGGGAGCTGTTTTTT. Amino acid sequence: CASSLALGDRVSGELFF. The V gene is TRBV5-1, the J gene TRBJ2-2; 9 nucleotides align to TRBD1. This CDR3 is built from 17 residues. V lost 0 bases, J lost 6 bases, and 9 bases stayed unmatched. Germline values: CDR1 SGHRS, CDR2 YFSETQ.